A single sample gave rise to the 20 T cell receptor beta chains below, sequenced in a study of response to subunit inactivated influenza vaccine. TCRdb re-analysed the RT-PCR reads in MiXCR, keeping a single row per CDR3 protein. The data contain 450,000 to 600,000 distinct CDR3 sequences, less than 7.5% of them singletons. The material sequenced was PBMCs from blood, taken 23 months after vaccination. These receptors were obtained from a man between 50 and 75 years old who received an inactivated influenza vaccine.

This clonotype has at least ten counts. The chain carries TRBV27 and TRBJ2-2; D remains unclear. V shed 4 bases and J shed 6 bases, with 6 bases lying between them. The germline gives CDR1 MNHEY, CDR2 SMNVEV (reference sequence). The CDR3 is 12 amino acids. The DNA for the CDR3 is TGTGCCAGCAGTTCCAATGCCGGGGAGCTGTTTTTT. The encoded protein is CASSSNAGELFF.

The chain has TRBV4-3 and TRBJ2-5, with D hard to call. CDR3 length equals 15 residues. The V end lost 2 bases, the J end lost 1 base, and 11 bases lay between the germline ends. Germline V CDR1 and CDR2: LGHNA, YSLEER. The CDR3 reads CASSQHGLVQETQYF. The CDR3 bases are TGCGCCAGCAGCCAACACGGTCTCGTCCAAGAGACCCAGTACTTC.

The rearrangement joins TRBV20-1 to TRBJ1-5; D may be TRBD1 (6 bases). The germline CDR1 and CDR2 sequences are DFQATT and SNEGSKA (reference sequence). V was shortened by 0 bases and J by 0 bases, with 9 bases between the two germline ends. This CDR3 contains 15 residues. The CDR3 region has the DNA TGCAGTGCTAGAGATTACAGGGATAGCAATCAGCCCCAGCATTTT. Its translation: CSARDYRDSNQPQHF.

The gene calls are TRBV18 and TRBJ2-3; D may match TRBD1 or TRBD2 (6 bases each). Trimming pared 4 bases from V and 0 bases from J, leaving 14 bases between. Germline CDR1 and CDR2: KGHSH and LQKENI. The CDR3 covers 16 residues. The CDR3 sequence is CASSRSQGLSTDTQYF. The CDR3 DNA follows: TGTGCCAGCTCACGATCACAGGGACTTAGCACAGATACGCAGTATTTT.

This clonotype was observed many times. The chain links TRBV12-3 or TRBV12-4 to TRBJ2-1; TRBD2 agrees at 7 bases. This CDR3 contains 12 residues. The V gene end was trimmed by 5 bases and the J gene end by 10 bases; junction bases not matched to a gene: 5. Here the CDR3 DNA reads TGTGCCAGCAGTGCTAGCGGTTGGGAGCAGTTCTTC. Amino acid sequence: CASSASGWEQFF.

This rearrangement joins TRBV7-8 to TRBJ2-4; 11 positions match TRBD2. The V gene's germline CDR1 is SGHVS and CDR2 FQNEAQ. The CDR3 has 15 residues. Trimming cost V 1 base and J 7 bases; bases outside gene matches: 3. CDR3 in amino acids: CASSLVSSGGNIQYF. DNA of the CDR3: TGTGCCAGCAGCTTAGTGTCTAGCGGGGGGAACATTCAGTACTTC.

This clonotype was counted a few times. The V and J genes are TRBV5-1 and TRBJ2-3; TRBD1 matches 7 bases. V gave up 0 bases and J gave up 3 bases; unmatched junction bases: 7. The CDR3 has 16 residues. The V gene's germline CDR1 is SGHRS and CDR2 YFSETQ. CDR3 region: CASSLGDRESTDTQYF. DNA for the CDR3: TGCGCCAGCAGCTTGGGAGACAGGGAGTCTACAGATACGCAGTATTTT.

This clonotype was seen a few times. This chain uses TRBV4-2 with TRBJ2-3; no firm D call. V gave up 0 bases and J gave up 2 bases, with 6 bases separating them. Germline-derived CDR1 and CDR2 are LGHNA and YNFKEQ. The CDR3 contains 14 residues. The CDR3 here is CASSQESATDTQYF. CDR3 nucleotides: TGTGCCAGCAGCCAAGAGTCAGCCACAGATACGCAGTATTTT.

The chain employs TRBV20-1 and TRBJ2-1; D may correspond to TRBD1 or TRBD2 (6 bases each). Between the trimmed V and J ends, which lost 3 bases and 2 bases, there was a span of 11 bases. CDR1 DFQATT and CDR2 SNEGSKA come from the germline V gene (reference sequence). CDR3 size: 14 residues. The CDR3 loop is CSARGGGTYNEQFF. The DNA for the CDR3 is TGCAGTGCTAGGGGGGGCGGGACCTACAATGAGCAGTTCTTC.

This clonotype was detected a few times. The chain couples TRBV20-1 to TRBJ2-1, with TRBD2 matching over 9 bases. The V segment lost 6 bases and the J segment 1 base; nucleotides outside the gene matches: 16. Germline CDR1 reads DFQATT; CDR2 reads SNEGSKA (reference sequence). This CDR3 has 18 residues. The CDR3 DNA follows: TGCAGTGCCGGTGGTGGTAGCGGGAGACTTGGATCCTACAATGAGCAGTTCTTC. It translates to CSAGGGSGRLGSYNEQFF.

This clonotype was observed at least ten times. As DNA, the CDR3 is TGTGCCATCAGTGACCCCTCTTCGTACGTTCGGTACTTC. It codes for CAISDPSSYVRYF. V is TRBV10-3 and J is TRBJ2-7; D ambiguous. The V end was cut by 3 bases, the J end by 12 bases, with 18 bases between. The germline CDR1 and CDR2 sequences are ENHRY and SYGVKD. The CDR3 consists of 13 residues.

This clonotype was picked up a small number of times. This sequence joins TRBV5-8 and TRBJ2-3; no definite D call. Germline lookup yields CDR1 SGHTS and CDR2 YDEGEE. The CDR3 length is 11 residues. Between the trimmed V and J ends, which lost 2 bases and 7 bases, there was a span of 5 bases. The CDR3 DNA is TGTGCCAGCAGCTTCAGGTATACGCAGTATTTT. Translating gives CASSFRYTQYF.

J is TRBJ1-5 and V is TRBV7-2; D not resolved. CDR1 and CDR2 from the germline V gene are SGHTA and FQGNSA. The CDR3 sequence is 14 residues long. Trimming took 2 bases from V and 2 from J, leaving 7 bases between them. DNA for the CDR3: TGTGCCAGCAGCTTACGGTATGGCAATCAGCCCCAGCATTTT. This encodes CASSLRYGNQPQHF.

Many counts were recorded for this clonotype. The chain has TRBV15 and TRBJ2-2; D may correspond to TRBD1 or TRBD2 (7 bases each). Between the trimmed V and J ends, which lost 0 bases and 5 bases, there was a span of 13 bases. The CDR3 runs 16 residues. Germline V gives CDR1 LNHNV, CDR2 YYDKDF (reference sequence). CDR3 nucleotides: TGTGCCACCAGCAGAGATGGGGAGGGGGCTACCGGGGAGCTGTTTTTT. Translation gives CATSRDGEGATGELFF.

V gene TRBV7-9 combines with J gene TRBJ2-1; TRBD1 aligns across 10 bases. The CDR3 has 15 amino acids. V dropped 5 bases and J dropped 3; count of bases not matched to a gene: 4. Germline CDR1 and CDR2: SEHNR and FQNEAQ (reference sequence). In DNA form, the CDR3 reads TGTGCCAGCAGCAAGGACAGGGGGAACTACAATGAGCAGTTCTTC. Encoded protein: CASSKDRGNYNEQFF.

The chain joins TRBV6-2 or TRBV6-3 to TRBJ2-7; 9 positions match TRBD2. The CDR3 is 15 residues long. Germline CDR1 and CDR2: MNHEY and SVGEGT. With V trimmed by 2 bases and J by 4 bases, 6 bases remained unmatched. CDR3: CASSYVLREGYEQYF. The CDR3 region has the DNA TGTGCCAGCAGTTACGTCTTGCGGGAGGGATACGAGCAGTACTTC.

This clonotype has at least ten counts. The chain has TRBV5-1 and TRBJ2-7, with D perhaps assigned TRBD1 or TRBD2 (5 bases each). CDR3 length equals 14 residues. Germline CDR1 and CDR2: SGHRS and YFSETQ. V lost 0 bases, J lost 7 bases, and 14 bases lay in between. CDR3 nucleotides: TGCGCCAGCAGCTTGGAGGGACCTTCCCCGGAGCAGTACTTC. Translation: CASSLEGPSPEQYF.

This clonotype has only a few counts. This CDR3 is CATSDSPTGELFF. Written as DNA, the CDR3 is TGTGCCACCTCGGACAGCCCCACCGGGGAGCTGTTTTTT. The V call is TRBV15, the J call TRBJ2-2; maybe TRBD1 (6 bases). Trimming pared 8 bases from V and 4 bases from J, leaving 11 bases between. The CDR3 contains 13 residues. Per germline, CDR1 LNHNV and CDR2 YYDKDF (reference sequence).

This clonotype was counted at least ten times. The chain carries TRBV20-1 and TRBJ2-1; TRBD2 aligns across 7 bases. Germline-derived CDR1 and CDR2 are DFQATT and SNEGSKA (reference sequence). This CDR3 spans 13 amino acids. The trim removed 6 bases at V and 6 bases at J, leaving 8 bases unmatched. CDR3 sequence: CSASRLAGNEQFF. For the CDR3, the DNA is TGCAGTGCCAGCAGACTAGCAGGCAATGAGCAGTTCTTC.

This clonotype showed up many times. The chain links TRBV20-1 to TRBJ2-3; the D gene is possibly TRBD1 (5 bases). The V end was cut by 5 bases, the J end by 2 bases, with 17 bases between. Germline V gene lookup returns CDR1 DFQATT and CDR2 SNEGSKA (reference sequence). The CDR3 runs 15 residues. The CDR3 region is CSARPRQPDTDTQYF. DNA of the CDR3: TGCAGTGCTCGACCTAGACAGCCGGACACAGATACGCAGTATTTT.